This TCR beta chain originates from a study of control samples from healthy donors and cancer patients. Generated by immunoSEQ multiplex PCR, the TCRdb table keeps only in-frame clones and is missing some. This sample has about 49,000 clones, with approximately 92% found just once. This clone has only a few counts. Deletions cut 7 bases from V and 6 bases from J, with 21 bases between. This CDR3 region has 14 residues. Germline loops: CDR1 SQVTM, CDR2 ANQGSEA. Input material: PBMCs. This receptor was obtained from a man aged 30 to 45 with colorectal cancer. This sequence joins TRBV29-1 and TRBJ1-1, with D possibly matching TRBD1 (6 bases). The CDR3 protein is CSGSGTSPGAEAFF. The DNA for the CDR3 is TGCAGCGGATCCGGGACATCGCCTGGCGCTGAAGCTTTCTTT.